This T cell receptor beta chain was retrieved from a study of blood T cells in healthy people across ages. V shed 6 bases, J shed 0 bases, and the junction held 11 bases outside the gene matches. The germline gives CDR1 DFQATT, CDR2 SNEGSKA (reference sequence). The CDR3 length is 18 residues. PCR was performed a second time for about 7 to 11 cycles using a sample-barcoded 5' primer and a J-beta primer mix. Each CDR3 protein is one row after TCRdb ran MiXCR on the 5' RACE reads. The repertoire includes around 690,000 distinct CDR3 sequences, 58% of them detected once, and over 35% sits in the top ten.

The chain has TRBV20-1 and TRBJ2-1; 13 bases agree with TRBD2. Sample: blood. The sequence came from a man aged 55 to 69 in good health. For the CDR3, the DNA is TGCAGTGCCACCGGGACTAGCGGGGCCTCGGGCTCCTACAATGAGCAGTTCTTC. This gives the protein CSATGTSGASGSYNEQFF.